This T cell receptor (beta chain) was sequenced in a study of CXCR3-negative and CXCR3-positive naive CD8 T cells. The wider study: For each library, about 1.5 +/- 0.3 million TRB reads were obtained, 120 million to 150 million in total.

5' RACE with UMI labels generated the TRB cDNA libraries. Using the 5' RACE reads, TCRdb records one entry per CDR3 protein without DNA. The table lists 38,000 or so distinct CDR3 sequences. The germline V gene encodes CDR1 DFQATT and CDR2 SNEGSKA (reference sequence). CDR3 length: 13 residues. Naive CD8+ T cells carried a CD45RO-CCR7+CD27+CD95- phenotype. Input material: naive CXCR3- CD8+ T cells from blood. Specified subset: CD45RO-CCR7+CD27+CD95- naive CD8+ T cells lacking CXCR3 (TNR3-). V is TRBV20-1 and J is TRBJ2-2; there is no DNA to check the TCRdb D call of TRBD1. The receptor was isolated from a human donor in good health. Some clones in this sample may be carry-over from other donors' samples. CDR3 region: CSALRGDHGELFF.